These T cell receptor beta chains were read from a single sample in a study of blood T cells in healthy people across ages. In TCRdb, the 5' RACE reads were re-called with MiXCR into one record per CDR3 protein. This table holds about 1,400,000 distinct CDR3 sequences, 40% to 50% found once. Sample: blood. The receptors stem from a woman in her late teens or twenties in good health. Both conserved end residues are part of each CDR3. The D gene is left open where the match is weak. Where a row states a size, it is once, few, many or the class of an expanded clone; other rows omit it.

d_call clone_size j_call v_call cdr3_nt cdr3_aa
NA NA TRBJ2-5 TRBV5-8 TGTGCCAGCAGCCTGGGGCGGGGCCCCCCGTACCAAGAGACCCAGTACTTC CASSLGRGPPYQETQYF
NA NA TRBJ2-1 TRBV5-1 TGCGCCAGCAGCTTGGGGGCCGGGGATAATAAGCAGTTCTTC CASSLGAGDNKQFF
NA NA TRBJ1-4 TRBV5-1 TGCGCCAGCAGCTTGGGGACCGACGGGGGCATTTCTGGGGGAAAACTGTTTTTT CASSLGTDGGISGGKLFF
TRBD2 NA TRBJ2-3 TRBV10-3 TGTGCCATCAGTGAGGGGATGGCTAGCGGGGGGCTAGATACGCAGTATTTT CAISEGMASGGLDTQYF
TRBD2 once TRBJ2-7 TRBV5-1 TGCGCCAGCAGCTTTAGCGGGGAGGCAACCTACAATGAGCAGTACTTC CASSFSGEATYNEQYF
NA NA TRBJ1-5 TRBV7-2 TGTGCCAGCAGCTTAATTACCCAAAATCAGCCCCAGCATTTT CASSLITQNQPQHF
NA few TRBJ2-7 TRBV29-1 TGCAGCGGGGAGGACTCAAGCTCCTACGAGCAGTACTTC CSGEDSSSYEQYF
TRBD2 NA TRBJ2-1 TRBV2 TGTGCCAGCAGAGATAGCGGGGGAGTAGGAGGGGAGCAGTTCTTC CASRDSGGVGGEQFF
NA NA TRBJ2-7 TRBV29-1 TGCAGCGTTCGGGGGGCAGACCTCCAGGCCCAGTACTTC CSVRGADLQAQYF
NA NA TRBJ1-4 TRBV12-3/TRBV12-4 TGTGCCAGCAGTTTACCCTTGGGTGAAAAACTGTTTTTT CASSLPLGEKLFF
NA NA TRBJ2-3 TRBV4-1 TGCGCCAGCAGACTAGGAACTATCGCAGATACGCAGTATTTT CASRLGTIADTQYF
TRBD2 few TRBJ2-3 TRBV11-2 TGTGCCAGCAGCTTTCTAGCGGGGGAGAGCACAGATACGCAGTATTTT CASSFLAGESTDTQYF
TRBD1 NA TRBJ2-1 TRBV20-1 TGCAGTGCTAGATCGCGGACAGGGGCATTAGAGAGAAATGAGCAGTTCTTC CSARSRTGALERNEQFF
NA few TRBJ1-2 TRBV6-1 TGTGCCAGCACCGTTGACAGTAACTATGGCTACACCTTC CASTVDSNYGYTF
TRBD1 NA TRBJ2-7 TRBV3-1 TGTGCCAGCAGCCAGATGGACAGGACCTTCTACGAGCAGTACTTC CASSQMDRTFYEQYF
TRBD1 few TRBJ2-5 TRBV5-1 TGCGCCAGCAGCAGGGGACAGGGGGCTTCTGAGACCCAGTACTTC CASSRGQGASETQYF
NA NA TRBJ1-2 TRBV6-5 TGTACCAGCAGTTACTCGGCAAGCTCTGGCTACACCTTC CTSSYSASSGYTF
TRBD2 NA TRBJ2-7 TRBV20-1 TGCAGTGCTAGAGAGGTGCTAGCGGTGCCCAACGAGCAGTACTTC CSAREVLAVPNEQYF
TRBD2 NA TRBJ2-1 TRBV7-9 TGTGCCAGCAGCTTAGGCGGGGCGAGCGGGAGTCCTGAGCAGTTCTTC CASSLGGASGSPEQFF
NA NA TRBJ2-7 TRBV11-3 TGTGCCAGCAGCTTAAGGAGTAGCACCAACGAGCAGTACTTC CASSLRSSTNEQYF
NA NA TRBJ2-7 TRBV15 TGTGCCACCAGCGAAGGACGGAGCTCGAGCTACGAGCAGTACTTC CATSEGRSSSYEQYF
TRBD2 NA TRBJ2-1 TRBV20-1 TGTAGTGCTCCTGGGACTAGCGGGGGGCGCTCCTACAATGAGCAGTTCTTC CSAPGTSGGRSYNEQFF
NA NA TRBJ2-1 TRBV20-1 TGCAGTACTAGGAAGAGCGGAGGGGGTATCAATGAGCAGTTCTTC CSTRKSGGGINEQFF
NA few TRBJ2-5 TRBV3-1 TGTGCCAGCAGCGGCCCCGAACCCACAGAGACCCAGTACTTC CASSGPEPTETQYF
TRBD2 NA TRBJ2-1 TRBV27 TGTGCCAGCAGGCCGGGACTAGCGGTTTACAATGAGCAGTTCTTC CASRPGLAVYNEQFF
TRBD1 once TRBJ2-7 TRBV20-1 TGCAGTGCTAGCCCCGCCCGGGACAGCGTGTCCTACGAGCAGTACTTC CSASPARDSVSYEQYF
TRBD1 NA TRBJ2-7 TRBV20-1 TGCAGTGCTCGGTGGACAGGTTCAACCTACGAGCAGTACTTC CSARWTGSTYEQYF
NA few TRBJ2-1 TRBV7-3 TGTGCCAGCAGCTCCTCGCTTTACAATGAGCAGTTCTTC CASSSSLYNEQFF
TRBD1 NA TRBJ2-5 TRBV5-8 TGTGCCAGCAGCATCCCGACAGGGGCTGCCCAAGAGACCCAGTACTTC CASSIPTGAAQETQYF
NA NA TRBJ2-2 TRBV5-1 TGCGCCAGCAGCTTGGCTGGGCCCTCGAACACCGGGGAGCTGTTTTTT CASSLAGPSNTGELFF
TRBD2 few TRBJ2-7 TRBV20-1 TGCAGTGCTAAGCTAGCGGGCGTCTACGAGCAGTACTTC CSAKLAGVYEQYF
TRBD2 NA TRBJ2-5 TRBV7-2 TGTGCCAGCAGCCCAAGCGGGAGTCGGGTTGAGACCCAGTACTTC CASSPSGSRVETQYF
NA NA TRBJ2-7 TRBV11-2 TGTGCCAGCAGCTTGTTTTCGTTTGTTGACGGGGACGAGCAGTACTTC CASSLFSFVDGDEQYF
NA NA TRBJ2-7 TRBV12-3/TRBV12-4 TGTGCCAGCAGTTTAGCGGGCGGTTCCCTTTACGAGCAGTACTTC CASSLAGGSLYEQYF
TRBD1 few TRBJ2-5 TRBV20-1 TGCAGTGCCATTGGACAGGGAGGACGCAAGACCCAGTACTTC CSAIGQGGRKTQYF
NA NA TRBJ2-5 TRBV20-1 TGCAGTGCTAGAGATCCCCGGGATCGCGACGATGAGCAGTACTTC CSARDPRDRDDEQYF
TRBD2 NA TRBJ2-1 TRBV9 TGTGCCAGCAGCGTCGGACTAGCGGGGGGTCGAAATGAGCAGTTCTTC CASSVGLAGGRNEQFF
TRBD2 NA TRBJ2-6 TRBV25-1 TGTGCCAGCAGTGAATTTGGGGGGGTGGGGGCCAACGTCCTGACTTTC CASSEFGGVGANVLTF
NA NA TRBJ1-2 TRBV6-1 TGTGCCATTAGACGGAACTATGGCTACACCTTC CAIRRNYGYTF
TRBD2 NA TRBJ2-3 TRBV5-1 TGCGCCAGCAGCTTGGAGCCTAGCGGGAGCACAGATGCGCAGTATTTT CASSLEPSGSTDAQYF
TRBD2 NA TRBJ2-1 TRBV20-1 TGCAGTGCTCGGGGGCCTAGCGGGGGCCGGTTGGGGTTCTTC CSARGPSGGRLGFF
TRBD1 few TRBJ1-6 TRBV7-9 TGTGCCACCCCGGGACAGACCAGCTCCTATAATTCACCCCTCCACTTT CATPGQTSSYNSPLHF
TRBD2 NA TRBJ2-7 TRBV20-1 TGCAGTGCTAGAGCCCCGACTAGCGGGAGGAACGAGCAGTACTTC CSARAPTSGRNEQYF
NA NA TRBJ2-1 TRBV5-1 TGCGCCAGCAGCTTGGCCTGGGGTTTCAGGGATGAGCAGTTCTTC CASSLAWGFRDEQFF
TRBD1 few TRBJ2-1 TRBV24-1 TGTGCCATCAACAGGGGGCCCTTTGAGGATGAGCAGTTCTTC CAINRGPFEDEQFF
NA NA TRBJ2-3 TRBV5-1 TGCGCCAGCAGCTTGGAACGGGCAGGGTACACAGATACGCAGTATTTT CASSLERAGYTDTQYF
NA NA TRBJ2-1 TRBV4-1 TGCGCCGGCAGCCAAGTGATTGTAGGTGAGCAGTTCTTC CAGSQVIVGEQFF
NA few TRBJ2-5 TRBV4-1 TGCGCCAGCAGCCCCGCAGGTCAGCAAGAGACCCAGTACTTC CASSPAGQQETQYF
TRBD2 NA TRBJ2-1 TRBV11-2 TGTGCCAGCAGCTTTCGACTAGCGGGAGTCAATGAGCAGTTCTTC CASSFRLAGVNEQFF
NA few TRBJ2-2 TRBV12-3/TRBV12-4 TGTGCCAGCAGTTTAGACAGTACCGGGGAGCTGTTTTTT CASSLDSTGELFF
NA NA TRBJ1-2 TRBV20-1 TGCAGTGCTAGAGACCTGGCTGGTGGCTACACCTTC CSARDLAGGYTF
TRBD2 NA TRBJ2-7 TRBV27 TGTGCCAGCAGTTTTTACAGCGGGAGTAGTTATAACGAGCAGTACTTC CASSFYSGSSYNEQYF
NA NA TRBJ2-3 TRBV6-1 TGTGCCAGCAATAAGGGGCCGGGCACAGATACGCAGTATTTT CASNKGPGTDTQYF
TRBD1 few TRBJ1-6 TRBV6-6 TGTGCCAGCAGTTATTCCCGGGACAGGGGTCTCCTCCACTTT CASSYSRDRGLLHF
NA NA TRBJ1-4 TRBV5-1 TGCGCCAGCAGCTTGGCCGGGTCTTGGCCCGGGGATAATGAAAAACTGTTTTTT CASSLAGSWPGDNEKLFF